Each of the 22 T cell receptor beta chains below was sequenced from the same sample in a study of T-cell reconstitution after alpha-beta-depleted transplantation in children. This sample's TCRbeta library carried unique molecular identifier barcodes. TCRdb re-called the PCR reads through MiXCR, storing one row per CDR3 protein. The data contain over 400,000 distinct CDR3 sequences, over 40% of them singletons. This material consisted of PBMCs, taken before TCRalphabeta/CD19-depleted stem cell transplant. The receptors originated from a girl aged 2 to 9 with aplastic anemia, due to receive a stem cell transplant.

This clonotype appeared many times. The chain recombines TRBV4-3 with TRBJ1-2; 8 positions match TRBD1. Germline lookup yields CDR1 LGHNA and CDR2 YSLEER. Trimming at V came to 1 base and at J to 6 bases, leaving 4 bases not matched to a gene. This CDR3 has 14 residues. In DNA, the CDR3 is TGCGCCAGCAGCCAAGCCTTCAGGGGGCATGGCTACACCTTC. It translates to CASSQAFRGHGYTF.

This clonotype was seen many times. The rearrangement links TRBV5-1 to TRBJ2-1, with D perhaps TRBD2 (6 bases). This CDR3 has 15 amino acids. Germline V gives CDR1 SGHRS, CDR2 YFSETQ. Trimming removed 2 bases at V and 0 bases at J, with 9 bases between. CDR3 loop: CASSFGGLSYNEQFF. The DNA for the CDR3 is TGCGCCAGCAGCTTCGGGGGTCTCTCCTACAATGAGCAGTTCTTC. The full variable domain, rest sourced from reference TRBV5-1 and TRBJ2-1, is KAGVTQTPRYLIKTRGQQVTLSCSPISGHRSVSWYQQTPGQGLQFLFEYFSETQRNKGNFPGRFSGRQFSNSRSEMNVSTLELGDSALYLCASSFGGLSYNEQFFGPGTRLTVL.

V is TRBV19 and J is TRBJ1-1; D is possibly TRBD1 (6 bases). The germline gives CDR1 LNHDA, CDR2 SQIVND (reference sequence). This CDR3 region has 15 residues. The V end lost 2 bases, the J end lost 0 bases, and 10 bases lay between the germline ends. The DNA for the CDR3 is TGTGCCAGTAGTATAAAAGGGGGTATGAACACTGAAGCTTTCTTT. Residues: CASSIKGGMNTEAFF.

The chain carries TRBV4-2 and TRBJ2-1; the D gene is possibly TRBD2 (6 bases). CDR3 length: 14 amino acids. Germline V CDR1 and CDR2: LGHNA, YNFKEQ. V was trimmed by 5 bases and J by 8 bases, leaving 16 bases between them. For the CDR3, the DNA is TGTGCCAGCAGCAAGGCGGACTATTCGCATGAGCAGTTCTTC. Its protein is CASSKADYSHEQFF.

This clonotype was detected ten times or more. The chain is built from TRBV9 and TRBJ1-1, with D tentatively TRBD1 (5 bases). V was shortened by 10 bases and J by 0 bases, with 19 bases between the two germline ends. Germline assignment: CDR1 SGDLS and CDR2 YYNGEE. The CDR3 is 15 amino acids. The CDR3 DNA is TGTGCCGGGATGGGGGGAGGCGGACTGAACACTGAAGCTTTCTTT. Protein product: CAGMGGGGLNTEAFF. Full variable domain (remainder filled in from reference TRBV9 and TRBJ1-1): DSGVTQTPKHLITATGQRVTLRCSPRSGDLSVYWYQQSLDQGLQFLIQYYNGEERAKGNILERFSAQQFPDLHSELNLSSLELGDSALYFCAGMGGGGLNTEAFFGQGTRLTVV.

This clonotype was detected once. The chain is built from TRBV5-1 and TRBJ2-3; TRBD2 agrees at 8 bases. Germline-derived CDR1 and CDR2 are SGHRS and YFSETQ. After removal of 4 bases from V and 2 bases from J, the junction contained 12 bases not matched to a gene. The CDR3 has 17 amino acids. In nucleotides, the CDR3 is TGCGCCAGCAGCCTGACGGTGGGACTAGTCTTCACAGATACGCAGTATTTT. This encodes CASSLTVGLVFTDTQYF.

The chain has TRBV12-3 or TRBV12-4 and TRBJ2-7, with D unclear. Trimming cost V 0 bases and J 4 bases, with 7 bases left between them. This CDR3 comprises 13 residues. For the CDR3, the DNA is TGTGCCAGCAGTTTAGCGACGTCTTACGAGCAGTACTTC. This encodes CASSLATSYEQYF.

This clonotype was observed at least ten times. J is TRBJ2-5 and V is TRBV19; maybe TRBD1 (6 bases). From germline, CDR1 is LNHDA and CDR2 SQIVND (reference sequence). The CDR3 loop spans 16 amino acids. V lost 5 bases, J lost 5 bases, and 21 bases lay in between. The CDR3 loop reads CASSPGRQGIVETQYF. CDR3 nucleotide sequence: TGTGCCAGTAGTCCGGGGCGCCAGGGGATTGTCGAGACCCAGTACTTC.

The chain carries TRBV7-2 and TRBJ1-3; 11 nucleotides agree with TRBD1. The CDR3 extends over 15 amino acids. CDR1 is SGHTA and CDR2 is FQGNSA in the germline V gene. V was pared by 5 bases and J by 4 bases, with 4 bases of the junction left unmatched. CDR3: CASSGRTGGGNTIYF. CDR3 nucleotide sequence: TGTGCCAGCAGCGGGCGGACAGGGGGCGGAAACACCATATATTTT.

The sample holds a few counts of this clonotype. This rearrangement joins TRBV4-2 to TRBJ2-1; 7 positions agree with TRBD1. The CDR3 consists of 16 residues. Germline V CDR1 and CDR2: LGHNA, YNFKEQ. Trimming at V came to 0 bases and at J to 2 bases, leaving 4 bases not matched to a gene. CDR3 nucleotide sequence: TGTGCCAGCAGCCAAGAGTCAGGGACAGCCTACAATGAGCAGTTCTTC. Translating gives CASSQESGTAYNEQFF.

The rearrangement uses TRBV5-1 and TRBJ1-3; D is unresolved. Germline V gene lookup returns CDR1 SGHRS and CDR2 YFSETQ. V was trimmed by 0 bases and J by 0 bases, leaving 7 bases between them. This CDR3 comprises 15 residues. As DNA, the CDR3 is TGCGCCAGCAGCTTGGGACATATCTCTGGAAACACCATATATTTT. It specifies CASSLGHISGNTIYF.

This rearrangement joins TRBV28 to TRBJ1-4; no clear D. V was pared by 5 bases and J by 5 bases, with 6 bases between. This CDR3 comprises 12 residues. Germline CDR1 MDHEN, CDR2 SYDVKM. The CDR3 bases are TGTGCCAGCAGTCCGGGGAATGAAAAACTGTTTTTT. Protein sequence: CASSPGNEKLFF.

The chain couples TRBV20-1 to TRBJ2-1; TRBD2 matches at 13 bases. With V trimmed by 6 bases and J by 3 bases, 5 bases remained unmatched. The germline V gene encodes CDR1 DFQATT and CDR2 SNEGSKA (reference sequence). The CDR3 covers 15 residues. The CDR3 DNA follows: TGCAGTGCCCCGGGACTAGCGGGATTCTACAATGAGCAGTTCTTC. This sequence encodes CSAPGLAGFYNEQFF.

This chain joins TRBV7-6 and TRBJ2-1; D is ambiguous. With 5 bases removed from V and 7 bases from J, the gap between germline ends came to 9 bases. This CDR3 has 12 residues. Looked up from germline, CDR1 is SGHVS and CDR2 is FNYEAQ. CDR3 coding DNA: TGTGCCAGCAGCCCCCATTCGAATGAGCAGTTCTTC. Amino acid sequence: CASSPHSNEQFF.

The chain carries TRBV5-1 and TRBJ1-2; perhaps TRBD1 as D (5 bases). Germline CDR1 is SGHRS and CDR2 is YFSETQ. The CDR3 contains 16 residues. V was cut by 0 bases and J by 1 base, with 13 bases left in between. Here the CDR3 DNA reads TGCGCCAGCAGCTTGGCCGACAGCCTGTTTAACTATGGCTACACCTTC. It specifies CASSLADSLFNYGYTF.

This clonotype came up many times. The rearrangement joins TRBV9 to TRBJ2-3; the D gene is possibly TRBD1 (5 bases). Trimming cost V 1 base and J 6 bases, with 15 bases left between them. The CDR3 length is 15 residues. Germline-derived CDR1 and CDR2 are SGDLS and YYNGEE. In nucleotides, the CDR3 is TGTGCCAGCAGCGTATATGGGGCCTATTCGGATACGCAGTATTTT. Encoded protein: CASSVYGAYSDTQYF.

This chain connects TRBV3-1 to TRBJ2-6; D remains unclear. Germline V CDR1 and CDR2: LGHDT, YNNKEL (reference sequence). V gave up 3 bases and J gave up 1 base, with 4 bases separating them. The CDR3 extends over 14 amino acids. The DNA for the CDR3 is TGTGCCAGCAGCCACAGTTCTGGGGCCAACGTCCTGACTTTC. It yields the protein CASSHSSGANVLTF.

This chain's CDR3 is CASSLGQGAFEQYF. The CDR3 DNA reads as TGTGCCAGCAGCTTGGGACAGGGGGCGTTCGAGCAGTACTTC. This rearrangement joins TRBV7-2 to TRBJ2-7; 12 bases are a match to TRBD1. The CDR3 is made up of 14 amino acids. Trimming at V came to 3 bases and at J to 6 bases, leaving 3 bases not matched to a gene. Germline CDR1 SGHTA, CDR2 FQGNSA. The complete variable domain, with remaining parts taken from reference TRBV7-2 and TRBJ2-7, reads GAGVSQSPSNKVTEKGKDVELRCDPISGHTALYWYRQSLGQGLEFLIYFQGNSAPDKSGLPSDRFSAERTGGSVSTLTIQRTQQEDSAVYLCASSLGQGAFEQYFGPGTRLTVT.

The rearrangement links TRBV20-1 to TRBJ2-7; D unresolved. The length of the CDR3 is 14 residues. CDR1 and CDR2 (germline): DFQATT, SNEGSKA (reference sequence). V was clipped by 1 base and J by 4 bases, with 14 bases between them. DNA of the CDR3: TGCAGTGCTAGAGGTTCCTGGATGGTATACGAGCAGTACTTC. It yields the protein CSARGSWMVYEQYF.

This sequence joins TRBV2 and TRBJ2-4, with TRBD1 identical over 12 bases. The germline V gene encodes CDR1 SNHLY and CDR2 FYNNEI. The CDR3 consists of 15 residues. After removal of 6 bases from V and 7 bases from J, the junction contained 7 bases not matched to a gene. As DNA, the CDR3 is TGTGCCAGCAGGGCCGGGACAGGGGGCGAGAACATTCAGTACTTC. As protein: CASRAGTGGENIQYF.

The CDR3 nucleotides are TGTGCCAGCAGCTTAGGGGCAGGGAGACTTAATCAGCCCCAGCATTTT. This sequence encodes CASSLGAGRLNQPQHF. The chain uses TRBV7-8 and TRBJ1-5, with a possible D match to TRBD1 (5 bases). The V gene's germline CDR1 is SGHVS and CDR2 FQNEAQ. This CDR3 region has 16 residues. The V and J ends lost 1 base and 4 bases respectively, with 14 bases between them.

The table lists this clonotype with a few counts. The chain joins TRBV18 to TRBJ2-7; TRBD1 matches at 9 bases. This CDR3 comprises 15 residues. Germline trimming cut 2 bases from V and 2 bases from J; bases unmatched to any gene: 4. Germline CDR1 KGHSH, CDR2 LQKENI. The CDR3 protein is CASSPRDRATYEQYF. The CDR3 nucleotides are TGTGCCAGCTCACCAAGGGACAGGGCCACCTACGAGCAGTACTTC. Using reference TRBV18 and TRBJ2-7 for the parts outside the CDR3, the full variable domain is NAGVMQNPRHLVRRRGQEARLRCSPMKGHSHVYWYRQLPEEGLKFMVYLQKENIIDESGMPKERFSAEFPKEGPSILRIQQVVRGDSAAYFCASSPRDRATYEQYFGPGTRLTVT.